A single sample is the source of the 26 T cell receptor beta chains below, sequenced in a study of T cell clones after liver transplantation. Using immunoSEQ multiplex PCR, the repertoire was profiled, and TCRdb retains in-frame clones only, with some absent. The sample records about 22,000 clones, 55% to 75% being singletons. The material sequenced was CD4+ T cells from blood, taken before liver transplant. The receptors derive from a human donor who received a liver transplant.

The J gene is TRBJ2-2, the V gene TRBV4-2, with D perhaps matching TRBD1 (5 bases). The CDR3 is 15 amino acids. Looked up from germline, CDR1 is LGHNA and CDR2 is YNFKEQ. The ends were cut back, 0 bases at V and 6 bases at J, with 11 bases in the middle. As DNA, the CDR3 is TGTGCCAGCAGCCAAGACTTTCGACAGTCCGGGGAGCTGTTTTTT. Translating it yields CASSQDFRQSGELFF.

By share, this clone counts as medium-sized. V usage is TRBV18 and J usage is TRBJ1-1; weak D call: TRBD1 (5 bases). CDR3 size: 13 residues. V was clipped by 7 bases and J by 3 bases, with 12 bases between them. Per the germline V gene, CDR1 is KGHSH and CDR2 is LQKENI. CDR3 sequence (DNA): TGTGCCAGCTTGTTGGGGGGTGACACTGAAGCTTTCTTT. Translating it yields CASLLGGDTEAFF. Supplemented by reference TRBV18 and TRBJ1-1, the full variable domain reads NAGVMQNPRHLVRRRGQEARLRCSPMKGHSHVYWYRQLPEEGLKFMVYLQKENIIDESGMPKERFSAEFPKEGPSILRIQQVVRGDSAAYFCASLLGGDTEAFFGQGTRLTVV.

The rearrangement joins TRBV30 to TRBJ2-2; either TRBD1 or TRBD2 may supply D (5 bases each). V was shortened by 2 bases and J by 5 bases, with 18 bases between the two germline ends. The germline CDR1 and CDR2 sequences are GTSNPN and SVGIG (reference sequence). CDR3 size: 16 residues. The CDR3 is CAWSIRTGGRTGELFF. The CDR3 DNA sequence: TGTGCCTGGAGTATCCGGACTGGGGGAAGGACCGGGGAGCTGTTTTTT.

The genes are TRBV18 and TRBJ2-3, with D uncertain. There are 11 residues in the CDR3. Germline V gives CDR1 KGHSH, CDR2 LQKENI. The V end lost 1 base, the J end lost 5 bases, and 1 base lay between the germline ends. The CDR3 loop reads CASSPQDTQYF. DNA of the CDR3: TGTGCCAGCTCACCACAAGATACGCAGTATTTT.

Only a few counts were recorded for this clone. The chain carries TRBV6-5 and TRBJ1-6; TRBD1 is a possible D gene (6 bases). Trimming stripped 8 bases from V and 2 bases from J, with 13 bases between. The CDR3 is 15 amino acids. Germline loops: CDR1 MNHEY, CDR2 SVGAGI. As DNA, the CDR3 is TGTGCCAGCTGGGCGGGGGGCGCCTATAATTCACCCCTCCACTTT. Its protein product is CASWAGGAYNSPLHF.

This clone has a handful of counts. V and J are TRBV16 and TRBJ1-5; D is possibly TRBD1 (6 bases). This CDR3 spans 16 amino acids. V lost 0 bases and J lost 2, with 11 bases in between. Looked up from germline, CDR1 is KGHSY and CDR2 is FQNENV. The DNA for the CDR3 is TGTGCCAGCAGCCAATCGGGGGGCGCCGGCAATCAGCCCCAGCATTTT. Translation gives CASSQSGGAGNQPQHF.

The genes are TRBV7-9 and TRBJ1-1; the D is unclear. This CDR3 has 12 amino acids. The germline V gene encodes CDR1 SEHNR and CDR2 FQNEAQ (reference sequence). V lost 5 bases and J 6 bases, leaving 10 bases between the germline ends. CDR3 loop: CASSQAGAEAFF. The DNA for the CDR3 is TGTGCCAGCAGCCAAGCAGGAGCTGAAGCTTTCTTT.

CDR3 protein: CASSRGQQLNEKLFF. In DNA form, the CDR3 reads TGTGCCAGTAGTAGAGGACAGCAGCTCAATGAAAAACTGTTTTTT. This chain joins TRBV19 and TRBJ1-4; D may be TRBD1 (6 bases). V was clipped by 4 bases and J by 5 bases, with 14 bases between them. CDR1 is LNHDA, CDR2 SQIVND, per germline (reference sequence). The CDR3 is 15 amino acids. Full variable domain (missing parts from reference TRBV19 and TRBJ1-4): DGGITQSPKYLFRKEGQNVTLSCEQNLNHDAMYWYRQDPGQGLRLIYYSQIVNDFQKGDIAEGYSVSREKKESFPLTVTSAQKNPTAFYLCASSRGQQLNEKLFFGSGTQLSVL.

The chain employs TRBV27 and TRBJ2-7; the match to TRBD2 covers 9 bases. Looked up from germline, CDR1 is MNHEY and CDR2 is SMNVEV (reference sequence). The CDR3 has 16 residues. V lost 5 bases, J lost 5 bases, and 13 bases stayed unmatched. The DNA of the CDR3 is TGTGCCAGCAGTCCCCGCGGGCGGGGGGGCGTGAACGAGCAGTACTTC. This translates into CASSPRGRGGVNEQYF.

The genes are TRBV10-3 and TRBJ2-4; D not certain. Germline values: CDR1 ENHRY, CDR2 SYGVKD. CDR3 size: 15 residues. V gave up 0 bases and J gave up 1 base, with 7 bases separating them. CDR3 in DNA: TGTGCCATCAGTGAGTCGGTAGGGGCCAAAAACATTCAGTACTTC. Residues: CAISESVGAKNIQYF.

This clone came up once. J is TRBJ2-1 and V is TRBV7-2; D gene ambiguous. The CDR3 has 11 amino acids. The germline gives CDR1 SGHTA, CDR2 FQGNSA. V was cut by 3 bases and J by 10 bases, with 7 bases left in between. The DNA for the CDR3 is TGTGCCAGCAGCTTCCTATACGAGCAGTTCTTC. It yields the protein CASSFLYEQFF. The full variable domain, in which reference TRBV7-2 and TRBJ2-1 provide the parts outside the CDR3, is GAGVSQSPSNKVTEKGKDVELRCDPISGHTALYWYRQSLGQGLEFLIYFQGNSAPDKSGLPSDRFSAERTGGSVSTLTIQRTQQEDSAVYLCASSFLYEQFFGPGTRLTVL.

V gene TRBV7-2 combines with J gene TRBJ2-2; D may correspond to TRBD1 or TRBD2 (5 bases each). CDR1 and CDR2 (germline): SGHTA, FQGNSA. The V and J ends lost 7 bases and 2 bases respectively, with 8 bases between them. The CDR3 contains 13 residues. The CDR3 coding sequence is TGTGCCAGCACCGGGGCTAACACCGGGGAGCTGTTTTTT. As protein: CASTGANTGELFF.

CDR3 in DNA: TGTGCCAGCAGCTTAGTAGTGGGACTGGGGGAGACCCAGTACTTC. Translation: CASSLVVGLGETQYF. The chain is built from TRBV11-2 and TRBJ2-5, with D perhaps TRBD2 (6 bases). Germline V lookup: CDR1 SGHAT, CDR2 FQNNGV. The CDR3 sequence is 15 residues long. The V end lost 1 base, the J end lost 5 bases, and 14 bases lay between the germline ends.

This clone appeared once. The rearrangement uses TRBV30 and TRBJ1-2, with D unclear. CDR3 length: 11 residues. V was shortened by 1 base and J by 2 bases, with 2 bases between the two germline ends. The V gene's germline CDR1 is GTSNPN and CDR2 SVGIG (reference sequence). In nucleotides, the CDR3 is TGTGCCTGGAGTGACAACTATGGCTACACCTTC. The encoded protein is CAWSDNYGYTF.

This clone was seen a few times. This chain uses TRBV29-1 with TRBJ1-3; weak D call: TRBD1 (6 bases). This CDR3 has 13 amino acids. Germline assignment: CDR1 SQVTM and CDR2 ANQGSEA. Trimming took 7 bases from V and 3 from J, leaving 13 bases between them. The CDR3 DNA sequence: TGCAGCGGGACAGTCGAAGGTGGAAACACCATATATTTT. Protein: CSGTVEGGNTIYF. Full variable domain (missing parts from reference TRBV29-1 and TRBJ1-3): SAVISQKPSRDICQRGTSLTIQCQVDSQVTMMFWYRQQPGQSLTLIATANQGSEATYESGFVIDKFPISRPNLTFSTLTVSNMSPEDSSIYLCSGTVEGGNTIYFGEGSWLTVV.

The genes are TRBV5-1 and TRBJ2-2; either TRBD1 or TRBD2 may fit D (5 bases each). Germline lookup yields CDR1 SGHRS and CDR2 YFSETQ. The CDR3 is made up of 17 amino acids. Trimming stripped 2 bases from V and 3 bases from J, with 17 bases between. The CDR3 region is CASSFSLVGRDTGELFF. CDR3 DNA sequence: TGCGCCAGCAGCTTCTCACTAGTGGGGCGGGACACCGGGGAGCTGTTTTTT.

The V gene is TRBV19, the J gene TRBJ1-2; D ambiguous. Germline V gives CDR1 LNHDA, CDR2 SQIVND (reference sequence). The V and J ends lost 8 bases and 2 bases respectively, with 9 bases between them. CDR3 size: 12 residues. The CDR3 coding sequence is TGTGCCAGTGTTGGGCGAAACTATGGCTACACCTTC. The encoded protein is CASVGRNYGYTF.

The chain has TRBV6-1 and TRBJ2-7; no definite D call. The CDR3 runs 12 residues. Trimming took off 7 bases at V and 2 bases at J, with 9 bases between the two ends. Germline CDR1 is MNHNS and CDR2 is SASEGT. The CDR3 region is CASISDPYEQYF. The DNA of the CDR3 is TGTGCCAGCATCTCCGACCCCTACGAGCAGTACTTC.

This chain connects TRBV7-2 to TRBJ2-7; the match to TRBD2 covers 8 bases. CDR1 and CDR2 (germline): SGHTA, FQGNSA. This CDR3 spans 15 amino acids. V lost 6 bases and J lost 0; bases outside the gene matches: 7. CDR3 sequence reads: CASRSTGGSSYEQYF. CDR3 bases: TGTGCCAGCAGATCTACGGGGGGGAGCTCCTACGAGCAGTACTTC. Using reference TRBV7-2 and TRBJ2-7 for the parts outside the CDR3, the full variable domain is GAGVSQSPSNKVTEKGKDVELRCDPISGHTALYWYRQSLGQGLEFLIYFQGNSAPDKSGLPSDRFSAERTGGSVSTLTIQRTQQEDSAVYLCASRSTGGSSYEQYFGPGTRLTVT.

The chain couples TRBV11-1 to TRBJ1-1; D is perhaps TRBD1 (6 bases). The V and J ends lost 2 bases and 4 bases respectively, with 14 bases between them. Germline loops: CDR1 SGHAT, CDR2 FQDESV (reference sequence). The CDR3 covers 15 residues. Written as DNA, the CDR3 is TGTGCCAGCAGCTTATTGTCAGGGGCTGTCACTGAAGCTTTCTTT. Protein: CASSLLSGAVTEAFF.

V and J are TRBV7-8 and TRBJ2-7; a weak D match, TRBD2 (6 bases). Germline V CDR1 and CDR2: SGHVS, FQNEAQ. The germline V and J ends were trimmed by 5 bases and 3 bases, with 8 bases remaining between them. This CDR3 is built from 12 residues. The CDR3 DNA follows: TGTGCCAGCAGCCCGCGGGACTACGAGCAGTACTTC. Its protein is CASSPRDYEQYF.

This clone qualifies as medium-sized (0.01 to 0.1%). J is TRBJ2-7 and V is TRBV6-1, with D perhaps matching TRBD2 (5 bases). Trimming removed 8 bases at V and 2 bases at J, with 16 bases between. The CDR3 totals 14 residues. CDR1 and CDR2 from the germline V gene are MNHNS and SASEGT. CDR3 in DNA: TGTGCCAGCCTTTTTCTGCCCGGGGCCTACGAGCAGTACTTC. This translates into CASLFLPGAYEQYF.

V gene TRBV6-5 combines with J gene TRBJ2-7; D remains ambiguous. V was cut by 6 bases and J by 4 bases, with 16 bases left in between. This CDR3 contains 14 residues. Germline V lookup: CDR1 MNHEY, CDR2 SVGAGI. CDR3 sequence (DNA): TGTGCCAGCAGAAGATCCCGGGCCGCTTACGAGCAGTACGTC. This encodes CASRRSRAAYEQYV.

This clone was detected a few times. CDR3 protein: CASSEMIWEGTNEKLFF. Written as DNA, the CDR3 is TGTGCCAGCAGTGAAATGATATGGGAGGGAACTAATGAAAAACTGTTTTTT. The V and J genes are TRBV2 and TRBJ1-4; D gene unclear. Germline V CDR1 and CDR2: SNHLY, FYNNEI. Trimming took 2 bases from V and 1 from J, leaving 14 bases between them. CDR3 length equals 17 residues.

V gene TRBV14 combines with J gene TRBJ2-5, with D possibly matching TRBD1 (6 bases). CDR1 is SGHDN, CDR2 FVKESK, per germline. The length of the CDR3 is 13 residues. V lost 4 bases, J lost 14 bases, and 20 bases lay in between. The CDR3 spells CASSLHGENRDYF. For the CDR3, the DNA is TGTGCCAGCAGCCTTCATGGGGAGAACAGGGACTACTTC.

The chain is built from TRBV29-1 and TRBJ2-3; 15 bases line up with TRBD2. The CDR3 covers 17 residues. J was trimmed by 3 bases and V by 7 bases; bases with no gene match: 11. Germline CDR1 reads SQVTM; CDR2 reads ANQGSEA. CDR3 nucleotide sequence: TGCAGCGCCAGCTGGACTAGCGGGGGGGCTGTGACAGATACGCAGTATTTT. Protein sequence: CSASWTSGGAVTDTQYF.